The entry below describes one T cell receptor (beta chain). Using its own MiXCR run on the 5' RACE reads, TCRdb lists one record per CDR3 protein. The sample contains tens of thousands of distinct CDR3 sequences, 5.2% of which appear only once. This entry belongs to a study of spatial heterogeneity in lung cancer. Time point of the sample: sample taken at primary tumor resection. Unsorted whole RNA from tumor, nontumor lung or frozen PBMC underwent sequencing. This CDR3 is 11 amino acids long. CDR1 DFQATT and CDR2 SNEGSKA come from the germline V gene (reference sequence). V was pared by 6 bases and J by 6 bases, with 9 bases between.

The clonotype was recovered from a female donor with early-stage non-small cell lung cancer. This chain links TRBV20-1 with TRBJ2-1; TRBD2 is a possible D gene (5 bases). Material: PBMCs, obtained at surgery. The CDR3, as DNA: TGCAGTGCCGTGCGGGCCAATGAGCAGTTCTTC. Translating it yields CSAVRANEQFF.